This TCR beta chain was documented in a study of cytomegalovirus exposure and HLA in healthy donors. Primers for the PCR totalled 60 Vbeta and 13 Jbeta. Clones were read by immunoSEQ multiplex PCR, and TCRdb kept only the in-frame ones, dropping some. In all, the sample yields just over 80,000 clones. This CDR3 contains 16 residues. Per germline, CDR1 MNHNY and CDR2 SVGAGI (reference sequence). J lost 3 bases, V lost 7 bases, and 8 bases had no gene match. J is TRBJ1-3 and V is TRBV6-6, with 11 bases identical to TRBD1. Sequencing was carried out using PBMCs. The clonotype was recovered from a woman aged 30 to 39 in good health and CMV-seronegative. CDR3 region: CASTSGQGAGGNTIYF. CDR3 coding DNA: TGTGCCAGCACATCAGGACAGGGGGCTGGTGGAAACACCATATATTTT.